Listed below are T cell receptor beta chains from one sample, sequenced in a study of a mutant IDH1 vaccine in newly diagnosed glioma. The antigens of these receptors remain unknown. The assay was immunoSEQ multiplex PCR, and TCRdb's table has in-frame clones only and misses some. The table has around 50,000 clones, approximately 84% seen once; the top ten hold approximately 4.3%. The specimen comprised PBMCs, sampled from a glioma patient whose treatment included an IDH1 peptide vaccine. These receptors were taken from a woman between 25 and 40 years old with glioma. Some clones in this sample may be carry-over from other donors' samples. CDR3s include the opening cysteine and the closing phenylalanine or tryptophan. A D gene is named only where the DNA matches it firmly. Not every row has a clone size; where given, it reads once, few, many or a size class.

d_gene: .
v_gene: TRBV9
abundance: .
j_gene: TRBJ2-3
CDR3aa: CASSVGGGVSADTQYF
CDR3nt: TGTGCCAGCAGCGTAGGTGGGGGAGTGAGTGCAGATACGCAGTATTTT

d_gene: .
v_gene: TRBV4-2
abundance: .
j_gene: TRBJ2-7
CDR3aa: CASSQDQGIYEQYF
CDR3nt: TGTGCCAGCAGCCAAGATCAGGGGATCTACGAGCAGTACTTC

d_gene: .
v_gene: TRBV27
abundance: .
j_gene: TRBJ1-1
CDR3aa: CASSPQRGVAEAFF
CDR3nt: TGTGCCAGCAGTCCGCAGCGAGGGGTTGCTGAAGCTTTCTTT

d_gene: .
v_gene: TRBV27
abundance: .
j_gene: TRBJ2-3
CDR3aa: CASAISTDTQYF
CDR3nt: TGTGCCAGCGCTATCTCCACAGATACGCAGTATTTT

d_gene: TRBD2
v_gene: TRBV4-2
abundance: .
j_gene: TRBJ2-2
CDR3aa: CASSQGRTSAGELFF
CDR3nt: TGTGCCAGCAGCCAGGGGAGGACTAGCGCCGGGGAGCTGTTTTTT

d_gene: .
v_gene: TRBV30
abundance: .
j_gene: TRBJ1-1
CDR3aa: CAWTMFIWPDEAFF
CDR3nt: TGTGCCTGGACAATGTTCATCTGGCCGGATGAAGCTTTCTTT

d_gene: .
v_gene: TRBV6-5
abundance: .
j_gene: TRBJ2-7
CDR3aa: CASSYGLSDEQYF
CDR3nt: TGTGCCAGCAGTTACGGACTGTCCGACGAGCAGTACTTC

d_gene: TRBD1
v_gene: TRBV4-2
abundance: once
j_gene: TRBJ1-4
CDR3aa: CASSQASDRGYNEKLFF
CDR3nt: TGTGCCAGCAGCCAGGCTTCGGACAGGGGATATAATGAAAAACTGTTTTTT

d_gene: .
v_gene: TRBV2
abundance: .
j_gene: TRBJ2-7
CDR3aa: CASRGGLAASSYEQYF
CDR3nt: TGTGCCAGCAGGGGGGGTTTAGCGGCAAGCTCCTACGAGCAGTACTTC

d_gene: .
v_gene: TRBV5-6
abundance: .
j_gene: TRBJ2-1
CDR3aa: CASSYGPGLYNEQFF
CDR3nt: TGTGCCAGCAGCTACGGACCGGGCCTATACAATGAGCAGTTCTTC

d_gene: .
v_gene: TRBV19
abundance: .
j_gene: TRBJ2-5
CDR3aa: CASSIVQSGPETQYF
CDR3nt: TGTGCCAGTAGTATAGTTCAGAGCGGACCGGAGACCCAGTACTTC

d_gene: TRBD1
v_gene: TRBV6-6
abundance: .
j_gene: TRBJ2-7
CDR3aa: CASSSSDRHRGF
CDR3nt: TGTGCCAGCAGTTCATCGGACAGGCACAGGGGCTTC

d_gene: TRBD1
v_gene: TRBV7-6
abundance: .
j_gene: TRBJ2-7
CDR3aa: CASSSTGQGSYEQYF
CDR3nt: TGTGCCAGCAGCTCCACAGGACAGGGGAGCTACGAGCAGTACTTC

d_gene: TRBD2
v_gene: TRBV27
abundance: .
j_gene: TRBJ2-1
CDR3aa: CASSLLGGSFNEQFF
CDR3nt: TGTGCCAGCAGTTTACTGGGCGGGAGTTTCAATGAGCAGTTCTTC

d_gene: .
v_gene: TRBV7-2
abundance: .
j_gene: TRBJ1-4
CDR3aa: CASSQVGLSNEKLFF
CDR3nt: TGTGCCAGCAGTCAAGTGGGGTTGTCTAATGAAAAACTGTTTTTT

d_gene: .
v_gene: TRBV7-8
abundance: .
j_gene: TRBJ2-1
CDR3aa: CASSRGRPNEQFF
CDR3nt: TGTGCCAGCAGCCGGGGCCGCCCAAATGAGCAGTTCTTC

d_gene: .
v_gene: TRBV7-8
abundance: .
j_gene: TRBJ1-3
CDR3aa: CASSLLGPGSGNTIYF
CDR3nt: TGTGCCAGCAGCCTCCTGGGACCTGGCTCTGGAAACACCATATATTTT

d_gene: .
v_gene: TRBV5-1
abundance: .
j_gene: TRBJ2-4
CDR3aa: CASTPKGGAKNIQYF
CDR3nt: TGCGCCAGCACCCCGAAGGGGGGGGCCAAAAACATTCAGTACTTC

d_gene: .
v_gene: TRBV19
abundance: .
j_gene: TRBJ2-2
CDR3aa: CASSYDGQDTGELFF
CDR3nt: TGTGCCAGCTCTTACGACGGTCAGGATACCGGGGAGCTGTTTTTT

d_gene: .
v_gene: TRBV10-2
abundance: .
j_gene: TRBJ2-7
CDR3aa: CASSETGEGILWEQYF
CDR3nt: TGCGCCAGCAGTGAGACCGGAGAAGGGATTTTGTGGGAGCAGTACTTC

d_gene: .
v_gene: TRBV7-8
abundance: .
j_gene: TRBJ2-2
CDR3aa: CASSLDHSGELFF
CDR3nt: TGTGCCAGCAGCTTAGACCACAGCGGGGAGCTGTTTTTT

d_gene: .
v_gene: TRBV27
abundance: once
j_gene: TRBJ2-7
CDR3aa: CASSVSGTYEQYF
CDR3nt: TGTGCCAGCAGTGTTAGCGGAACCTACGAGCAGTACTTC

d_gene: .
v_gene: TRBV15
abundance: .
j_gene: TRBJ2-3
CDR3aa: CATSRDLSTDTQYF
CDR3nt: TGTGCCACCAGCAGAGATTTAAGCACAGATACGCAGTATTTT

d_gene: .
v_gene: TRBV19
abundance: .
j_gene: TRBJ1-5
CDR3aa: CASSPGPYSNQPQHF
CDR3nt: TGTGCCAGTAGTCCTGGCCCTTATAGCAATCAGCCCCAGCATTTT

d_gene: .
v_gene: TRBV25-1
abundance: .
j_gene: TRBJ1-2
CDR3aa: CASSEGWRTANYGYTF
CDR3nt: TGTGCCAGCAGTGAAGGTTGGAGGACAGCTAACTATGGCTACACCTTC

d_gene: .
v_gene: TRBV11-2
abundance: .
j_gene: TRBJ2-7
CDR3aa: CASSLGGTYEQYF
CDR3nt: TGTGCCAGCAGCTTAGGTGGGACGTACGAGCAGTACTTC

d_gene: .
v_gene: TRBV10-3
abundance: .
j_gene: TRBJ1-2
CDR3aa: CAITVRADYGYTF
CDR3nt: TGTGCCATCACTGTCCGGGCTGACTATGGCTACACCTTC

d_gene: .
v_gene: TRBV5-4
abundance: few
j_gene: TRBJ2-7
CDR3aa: CASSLPTGEISEQYF
CDR3nt: TGTGCCAGCAGCCTGCCGACAGGCGAGATAAGCGAGCAGTACTTC

d_gene: .
v_gene: TRBV7-6
abundance: .
j_gene: TRBJ2-7
CDR3aa: CASSLAVGQYEQYF
CDR3nt: TGTGCCAGCAGCTTAGCTGTAGGACAGTACGAGCAGTACTTC

d_gene: .
v_gene: TRBV7-9
abundance: .
j_gene: TRBJ1-4
CDR3aa: CASSIQGWLATNEKLFF
CDR3nt: TGTGCCAGCAGTATACAGGGTTGGCTTGCAACTAATGAAAAACTGTTTTTT